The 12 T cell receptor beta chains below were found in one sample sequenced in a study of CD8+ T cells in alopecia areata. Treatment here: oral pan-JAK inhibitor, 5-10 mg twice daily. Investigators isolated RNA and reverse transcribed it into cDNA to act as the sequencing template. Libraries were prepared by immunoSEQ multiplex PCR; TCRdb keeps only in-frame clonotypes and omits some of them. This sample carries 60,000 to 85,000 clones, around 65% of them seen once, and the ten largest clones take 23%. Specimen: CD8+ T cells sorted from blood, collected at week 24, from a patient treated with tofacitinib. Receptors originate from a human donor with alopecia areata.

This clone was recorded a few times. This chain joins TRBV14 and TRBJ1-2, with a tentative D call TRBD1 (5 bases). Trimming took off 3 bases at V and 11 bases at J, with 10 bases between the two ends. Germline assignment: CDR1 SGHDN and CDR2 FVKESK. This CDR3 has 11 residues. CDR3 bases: TGTGCCAGCAGCCACTTGGGGGATTACACCTTC. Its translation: CASSHLGDYTF.

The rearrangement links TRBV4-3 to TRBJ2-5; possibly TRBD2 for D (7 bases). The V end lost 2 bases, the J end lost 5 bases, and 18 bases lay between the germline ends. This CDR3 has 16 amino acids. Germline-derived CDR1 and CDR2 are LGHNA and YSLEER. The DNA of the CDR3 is TGCGCCAGCAGCCAATCCTGGGGGGGCGAGGTGGAGACCCAGTACTTC. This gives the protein CASSQSWGGEVETQYF.

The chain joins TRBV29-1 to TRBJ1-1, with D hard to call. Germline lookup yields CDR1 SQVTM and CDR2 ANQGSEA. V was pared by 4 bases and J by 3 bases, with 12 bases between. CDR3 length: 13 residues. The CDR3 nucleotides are TGCAGCGTTGCCGATAGCAGTTACACTGAAGCTTTCTTT. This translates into CSVADSSYTEAFF.

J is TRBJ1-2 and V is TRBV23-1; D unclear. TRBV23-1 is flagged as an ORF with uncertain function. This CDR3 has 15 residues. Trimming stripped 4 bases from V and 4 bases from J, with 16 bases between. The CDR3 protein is CASSPAGPTPYGYTF. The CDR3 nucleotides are TGCGCCAGCAGTCCCGCGGGCCCCACCCCCTATGGCTACACCTTC.

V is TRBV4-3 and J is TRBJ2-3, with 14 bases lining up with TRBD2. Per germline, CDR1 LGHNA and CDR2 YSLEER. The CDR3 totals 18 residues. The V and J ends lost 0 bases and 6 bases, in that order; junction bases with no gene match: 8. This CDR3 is CASSQDSATSGGEDTQYF. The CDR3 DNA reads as TGCGCCAGCAGCCAAGATTCGGCGACTAGCGGGGGGGAGGATACGCAGTATTTT.

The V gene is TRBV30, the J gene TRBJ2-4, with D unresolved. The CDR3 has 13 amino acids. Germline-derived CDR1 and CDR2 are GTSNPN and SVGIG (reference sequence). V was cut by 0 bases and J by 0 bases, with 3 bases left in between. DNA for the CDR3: TGTGCCTGGAGTGTACTAGCCAAAAACATTCAGTACTTC. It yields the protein CAWSVLAKNIQYF.

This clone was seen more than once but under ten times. The CDR3 nucleotides are TGTGCCAGCAGCCCGGATGAGCAGTTCTTC. It specifies CASSPDEQFF. The V call is TRBV5-6, the J call TRBJ2-1; D unclear. The CDR3 is 10 residues long. V gave up 4 bases and J gave up 8 bases, with 4 bases separating them. Germline V gene lookup returns CDR1 SGHDT and CDR2 YYEEEE.

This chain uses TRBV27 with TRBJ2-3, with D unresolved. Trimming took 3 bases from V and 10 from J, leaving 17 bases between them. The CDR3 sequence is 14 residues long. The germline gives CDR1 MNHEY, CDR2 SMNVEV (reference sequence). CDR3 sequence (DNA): TGTGCCAGCAGTTTCTCCGGACCTACGACCCCGCAGTATTTT. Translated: CASSFSGPTTPQYF.

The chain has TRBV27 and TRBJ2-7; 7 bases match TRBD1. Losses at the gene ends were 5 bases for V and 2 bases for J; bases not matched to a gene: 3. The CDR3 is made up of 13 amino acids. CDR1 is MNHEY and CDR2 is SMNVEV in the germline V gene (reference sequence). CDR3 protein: CASSPGQTYEQYF. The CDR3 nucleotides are TGTGCCAGCAGTCCGGGACAGACCTACGAGCAGTACTTC.

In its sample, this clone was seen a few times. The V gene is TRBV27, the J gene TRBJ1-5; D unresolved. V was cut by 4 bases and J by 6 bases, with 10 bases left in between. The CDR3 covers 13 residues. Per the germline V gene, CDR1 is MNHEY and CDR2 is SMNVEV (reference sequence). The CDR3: CASSSWGPQPQHF. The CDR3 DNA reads TGTGCCAGCAGTTCCTGGGGTCCTCAGCCCCAGCATTTT.

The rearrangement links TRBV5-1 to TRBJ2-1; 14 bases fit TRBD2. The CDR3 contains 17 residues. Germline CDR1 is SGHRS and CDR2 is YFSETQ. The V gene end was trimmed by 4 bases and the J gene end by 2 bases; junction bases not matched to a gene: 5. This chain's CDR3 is CASSTGLAGGTYNEQFF. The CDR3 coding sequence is TGCGCCAGCAGCACCGGACTAGCGGGAGGCACCTACAATGAGCAGTTCTTC.

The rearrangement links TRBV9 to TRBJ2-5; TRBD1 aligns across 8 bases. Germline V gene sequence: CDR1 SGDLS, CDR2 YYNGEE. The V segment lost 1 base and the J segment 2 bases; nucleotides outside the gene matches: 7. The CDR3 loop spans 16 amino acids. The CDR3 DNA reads TGTGCCAGCAGCGTACAGGCAGGGGGCCATCAAGAGACCCAGTACTTC. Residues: CASSVQAGGHQETQYF. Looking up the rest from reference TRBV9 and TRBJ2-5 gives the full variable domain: DSGVTQTPKHLITATGQRVTLRCSPRSGDLSVYWYQQSLDQGLQFLIQYYNGEERAKGNILERFSAQQFPDLHSELNLSSLELGDSALYFCASSVQAGGHQETQYFGPGTRLLVL.